A selection of T cell receptor beta chains follows, all from one sample in a study of T cell responses to AZD1222 COVID-19 vaccine. Produced via immunoSEQ multiplex PCR; TCRdb's table is partial and in-frame only. The data contain around 150,000 clones, approximately 95% of them seen just once; the ten biggest clones take up 6.5% to 8.5%. This material consisted of peripheral blood, taken 28 days after the second AZD1222 dose. The source of these receptors is an adult who received the AZD1222 COVID-19 vaccine. Both conserved end residues are trimmed from each CDR3. The order of the fields is D gene, V gene, clone size, J gene, CDR3 protein. The D gene is left open where the match is weak. Only part of the rows carry a size: once, few, many, or a class if the clone is expanded.

>.|TRBV28|.|TRBJ1-1
ASFSRSESTEAF
>TRBD1|TRBV7-9|.|TRBJ1-2
ASSRDRVDGYT
>TRBD1|TRBV5-1|.|TRBJ2-1
ASSPTGEDNEQF
>.|TRBV27|.|TRBJ1-5
ASSLSKGGRQPQH
>.|TRBV11-3|once|TRBJ1-1
ASSLGGVADEAF
>TRBD1|TRBV19|.|TRBJ1-1
ASSRGQGYTEAF
>.|TRBV24-1|once|TRBJ2-7
ATSARLGYEQY
>.|TRBV6-5|.|TRBJ2-2
ASQQRGLGSGELF
>.|TRBV11-3|.|TRBJ2-7
ASSLGQTGEQY
>TRBD2|TRBV5-4|.|TRBJ2-1
ASSPLSGGAYEQF
>.|TRBV7-3|.|TRBJ1-1
ASSPTVGGLAF
>.|TRBV30|.|TRBJ1-2
AWNRDTPIGYT
>TRBD1|TRBV29-1|.|TRBJ1-2
SAIGQGGNGYT
>TRBD1|TRBV18|.|TRBJ1-6
ASSPLGQDQPLH
>.|TRBV14|.|TRBJ2-3
ASSAGLWGDTQY
>TRBD1|TRBV2|.|TRBJ1-5
ASSLRDRSLSNQPQH
>.|TRBV12-3/TRBV12-4|.|TRBJ2-1
ASSFAANEQF
>.|TRBV4-1|once|TRBJ1-5
ASSQGGLHQPQH
>.|TRBV29-1|.|TRBJ1-2
SVVPQGTNYGYT
>.|TRBV19|.|TRBJ1-5
AVGARGPQH
>.|TRBV6-5|.|TRBJ1-6
ASSFRDTSYNSPLH
>.|TRBV5-1|.|TRBJ1-5
ASSLGLIGGNQPQH
>.|TRBV14|.|TRBJ2-7
ASSQSGHFNEQY
>TRBD2|TRBV5-1|.|TRBJ2-6
ASSSAGTSFSGANVLT
>.|TRBV10-2|.|TRBJ2-1
ASMSQGGNEQF
>TRBD1|TRBV5-1|once|TRBJ1-2
ASTRTGEGYGYT
>.|TRBV7-9|.|TRBJ1-3
ASSLTGTGNTIY
>.|TRBV5-4|.|TRBJ2-7
ASSLDGYYEQY
>.|TRBV3-1/TRBV3-2|.|TRBJ1-6
ASSQDYSPLH
>.|TRBV6-2/TRBV6-3|.|TRBJ1-1
ASSYSKAHRVNTEAF
>.|TRBV19|.|TRBJ1-1
ASSLTVNTEAF
>.|TRBV28|once|TRBJ1-5
ASRVQGSNQPQH
>.|TRBV7-9|.|TRBJ2-7
ASSLVSVTYEQY
>.|TRBV2|.|TRBJ1-5
ASRLNQPQH
>.|TRBV19|.|TRBJ1-5
AGGPGSINQPQH
>.|TRBV12-5|.|TRBJ2-3
ASGLVLRGRLTDTQY
>.|TRBV5-4|.|TRBJ1-1
ASSSGGENSF
>TRBD1|TRBV24-1|.|TRBJ1-1
ATSDPGTGDTEAF
>.|TRBV21-1|.|TRBJ1-2
ASSKRDSNYGYT
>.|TRBV5-1|.|TRBJ1-2
ASSLALGQAYGYT
>.|TRBV5-5|once|TRBJ1-1
ASSLGLNTEAF
>.|TRBV27|.|TRBJ2-7
ASSHNRAHEQY
>.|TRBV5-1|.|TRBJ1-1
ASSFTPGQGNTEAF
>.|TRBV2|.|TRBJ1-3
ATVGGSLGLGNTIY
>.|TRBV4-1|.|TRBJ2-2
ASQTGSNTGELF
>.|TRBV9|.|TRBJ1-2
ASSVDPVDYGYT
>.|TRBV28|.|TRBJ1-6
ASSLSGLDNSPLH